The T cell receptor (beta chain) described here comes from a study of OX40 agonist ivuxolimab in advanced cancers. Notes on the research overall: Ivuxolimab was a fully human IgG2 agonistic monoclonal antibody targeting the costimulatory receptor OX40 (CD134). The paper covers the monotherapy dose-escalation part of the phase I ivuxolimab trial, which included N of about 50 patients. Intravenous ivuxolimab was administered to patients every 2 weeks at six dose levels: 0.01, 0.1, 0.3, 1.5, 3 and 10 mg/kg. The dose-escalation cohort was around 84% male with a mean age of approximately 60 years, ranging from about 23 to 85. Of the roughly 51 patients in dose escalation, about 20 had hepatocellular carcinoma, some 15 had melanoma, 9 had renal cell carcinoma and 9 had head and neck cancer. Patients were allowed to have had prior anti-PD-1, anti-PD-L1 or anti-CTLA-4 therapy, and more than 30% of the dose-escalation patients had previously received checkpoint inhibitors. Peripheral TCRbeta sequencing was intended to test whether TCR sequence diversity was altered and clonal T-cell expansion was caused by ivuxolimab. Partial responses occurred in three dose-escalation patients: two with cutaneous melanoma and one with hepatocellular carcinoma.

At the junction V is shortened by 2 bases and J by 2 bases, with 9 bases in between. The CDR3, from cysteine to phenylalanine, totals 14 residues. Solely the CDR3 DNA is kept, with 42 bases framed from the first base. The CDR1 and CDR2 encoded by the germline V gene (reference sequence) are LNHDA and SQIVND. What the authors observed across the whole study: At doses of 0.1 to 3.0 mg/kg, clonal expansion of both CD4+ and CD8+ T cells in blood was seen between baseline and week 6. The antigen specificity of the clonally expanded peripheral T cells was not determined. Low levels of normalized T-cell clonal expansion were also shown by some nonresponding patients. After ivuxolimab, more expanded clones were found on average in CD8+ T cells than in CD4+ T cells. In the 0.1-3.0 mg/kg groups, partial responders had among the lowest normalized peripheral clonal expansion, particularly in CD8+ T cells.

Genomic DNA was isolated from the sorted cells so that the TCRbeta CDR3 region could be sequenced. TCRbeta CDR3 regions were sequenced using the immunoSEQ Assay. This immuneACCESS table, as held by TCRdb, lists in-frame sequences with V and J called but not all clones. Of the missing ones, under half trace to an unresolved V gene in checked studies; the others have no known cause. The table for this sample lists over 60,000 clones; just under 95% of them were counted only once. The top ten constitute 15% to 19% of the sample. Patients with autoimmune disease history or receiving systemic immunosuppression were excluded from the trial. Peripheral blood for TCR sequencing was drawn from every dose cohort at baseline, at cycle 4 day 1 and at cycle 7 day 1. The samples were taken from a phase I, first-in-human, multicenter, open-label dose-escalation trial of ivuxolimab. The trial enrolled adults with locally advanced or metastatic head and neck squamous cell, hepatocellular, melanoma or renal cell carcinoma. Before TCR sequencing, CD4+ and CD8+ T cells were separately sorted from peripheral blood.

A note on this clone: The specificity of this receptor is unknown. Per-base quality was not reported, and no clone a single base away is much larger than it.

The material sequenced was CD4+ or CD8+ T cells sorted from blood, taken in a trial of the OX40 agonist ivuxolimab. Recombination connected TRBV19 to TRBJ1-1; the D gene lacks a confident call. The source of this sequence is an adult with an advanced solid tumor such as melanoma, head and neck, liver or kidney cancer. The sequenced DNA: TGTGCCAGTAGTATAAAACAGACTAACACTGAAGCTTTCTTT. Translated, this is CASSIKQTNTEAFF.